A selection of T cell receptor beta chains follows, all from one sample in a study of T cell repertoires in cytomegalovirus infection. TCRdb reanalysed the reads using MiXCR and keeps one entry per CDR3 protein. This table holds roughly 100,000 distinct CDR3 sequences, 15% to 20% found once. Sequencing used PBMCs. Receptors were obtained from a human donor in good health (CMV status not recorded). Some clones in this sample may be carry-over from other donors' samples. Each CDR3 is given with its conserved first and last residue. The order of the fields is clone size, D gene, J gene, V gene, CDR3 protein. The D gene is left open where the match is weak. Clone size is shown for a subset of rows, as once, few, many or a class of expanded clone.

many,-,TRBJ1-2,TRBV2,CASSDQGNYGYTF
many,-,TRBJ1-2,TRBV7-2,CASSRPSQQVRDGYTF
few,-,TRBJ1-1,TRBV4-1,CASSQAPLLTFTYTEAFF
once,-,TRBJ1-1,TRBV20-1,CSARVAVMNTEAFF
-,TRBD1,TRBJ1-1,TRBV11-2,CASSSPRQGVSAFF
few,TRBD2,TRBJ2-2,TRBV28,CASSLFSGTNTGELFF
many,-,TRBJ1-5,TRBV6-6,CASSYSRTGNQPQHF
many,TRBD2,TRBJ2-1,TRBV29-1,CSVEIGRGGSYNEQFF
-,-,TRBJ2-5,TRBV19,CASSVGPTEGETQYF
-,TRBD2,TRBJ2-1,TRBV7-2,CASSLELAGVLGRNEQFF